The present T cell receptor beta chain was sequenced within a study of blood T cell repertoires in COVID-19. Study as a whole: Samples came from the United States, Italy and Spain, spanning acute and convalescent COVID-19. T cells, B-cell-depleted T cells, or PBMCs provided the cDNA or gDNA that served as material.

The germline V gene has CDR1 LGHDT and CDR2 YNNKEL (reference sequence). After removal of 4 bases from V and 6 bases from J, the junction contained 8 bases not matched to a gene. The CDR3 covers 15 residues. Sequencing was performed with immunoSEQ multiplex PCR; in TCRdb, only in-frame clones are kept and a portion is missing. Of about 160,000 clones in the sample, about 85% were seen once. The TCR was taken from a woman in her forties or fifties with COVID-19, enrolled during active disease. The specimen sequenced was peripheral blood. The genes are TRBV3-1 (or the pseudogene TRBV3-2) and TRBJ2-3, with 9 bases fitting TRBD1. CDR3: CASSPWTGAGDTQYF. The CDR3 region has the DNA TGTGCCAGCAGCCCATGGACAGGGGCAGGTGATACGCAGTATTTT.